This TCR beta chain was sequenced during a study of identical twins. A single record per CDR3 protein comes from TCRdb applying MiXCR to the 5' RACE reads. The table records a few hundred thousand distinct CDR3 sequences, about 10% of them present only once. The junction had 8 bases not matched to a gene; V was cut back by 6 bases and J by 4 bases. The CDR3 contains 15 residues. The germline V gene encodes CDR1 MDHEN and CDR2 SYDVKM. The chain links TRBV28 to TRBJ2-1; 8 positions match TRBD2. Material: memory T cells sorted from blood. The sequence came from a man between 50 and 59 years old in good health. CDR3 DNA: TGTGCCAGCAGCGAACCTACTAGCGGTTACAATGAGCAGTTCTTC. Amino acids: CASSEPTSGYNEQFF.